What follows describes a single TCR beta chain. The repertoire was sequenced with immunoSEQ multiplex PCR; TCRdb's copy has only in-frame clones and lacks some. The sample shows roughly 250,000 clones, approximately 84% of them seen only once. The data derive from a study of blood T cell repertoires in COVID-19. Germline V gene sequence: CDR1 SNHLY, CDR2 FYNNEI. V gave up 6 bases and J gave up 8 bases; unmatched junction bases: 11. The CDR3 length is 16 residues. The sample consisted of peripheral blood. This receptor was identified in a man aged 50 or older with active or convalescent COVID-19. This rearrangement joins TRBV2 to TRBJ2-1, with 12 bases fitting TRBD2. CDR3 residues: CASRASLAGGGDEQFF. Written as DNA, the CDR3 is TGTGCCAGCAGGGCGTCTCTAGCGGGGGGGGGCGATGAGCAGTTCTTC.